These 25 T cell receptor beta chains were sequenced from one sample in a study of response to subunit inactivated influenza vaccine. MiXCR was run by TCRdb on the RT-PCR reads, yielding one entry per CDR3 protein. Among about 830,000 distinct CDR3 sequences listed, around 18% were seen once. The sequences come from PBMCs from blood, collected more than 4 days after vaccination. The receptors originated from a man in his fifties or sixties who received an inactivated influenza vaccine.

This rearrangement joins TRBV5-1 to TRBJ2-2; D is uncertain. The V end lost 1 base, the J end lost 3 bases, and 10 bases lay between the germline ends. Germline V CDR1 and CDR2: SGHRS, YFSETQ. The CDR3 extends over 15 amino acids. DNA of the CDR3: TGCGCCAGCAGCTTGCAGTCACCTCACACCGGGGAGCTGTTTTTT. Protein: CASSLQSPHTGELFF.

V gene TRBV7-3 combines with J gene TRBJ2-1; TRBD2 matches 7 bases. Unmatched junction bases numbered 17, after V lost 5 bases and J lost 1 base. CDR1 is SGHTA, CDR2 FQGTGA, per germline. CDR3 size: 19 residues. The CDR3 reads CASSLASRSGGGSYNEQFF. Written as DNA, the CDR3 is TGTGCCAGCAGCCTCGCATCCCGTTCAGGCGGGGGATCCTACAATGAGCAGTTCTTC.

This clonotype was picked up a small number of times. The CDR3 loop is CASSQEGRRSPLHF. As DNA, the CDR3 is TGTGCCAGCAGCCAAGAGGGACGAAGGTCACCCCTCCACTTT. The V call is TRBV3-1, the J call TRBJ1-6, with D possibly TRBD1 on 5 matching bases. V lost 0 bases, J lost 10 bases, and 10 bases lay in between. There are 14 residues in the CDR3. From germline, CDR1 is LGHDT and CDR2 YNNKEL (reference sequence).

The rearrangement links TRBV5-1 to TRBJ2-5; TRBD1 matches 8 bases. The germline CDR1 and CDR2 sequences are SGHRS and YFSETQ. The CDR3 totals 15 residues. The ends lost 3 bases at V and 2 bases at J; junction bases unmatched: 6. This CDR3 reads CASSSVGQGQETQYF. CDR3 coding DNA: TGCGCCAGCAGCTCGGTAGGACAGGGACAAGAGACCCAGTACTTC.

This clonotype was picked up many times. The chain recombines TRBV3-1 with TRBJ2-7; D uncertain. V dropped 5 bases and J dropped 4 bases, with 9 bases sitting between them. The length of the CDR3 is 12 residues. Germline V lookup: CDR1 LGHDT, CDR2 YNNKEL (reference sequence). CDR3 bases: TGTGCCAGCAGCGACCATTTATACGAGCAGTACTTC. As protein: CASSDHLYEQYF.

The rearrangement links TRBV19 to TRBJ2-1; 8 nucleotides line up with TRBD1. CDR3 length: 15 residues. V was clipped by 5 bases and J by 6 bases; unmatched bases: 9. Germline lookup yields CDR1 LNHDA and CDR2 SQIVND (reference sequence). The CDR3 is CASSPRTGRFNEQFF. The CDR3 DNA follows: TGTGCCAGTAGTCCCCGGACAGGGAGGTTCAATGAGCAGTTCTTC.

The chain is built from TRBV4-3 and TRBJ1-2; TRBD1 agrees at 9 bases. V lost 0 bases and J lost 7; bases outside the gene matches: 12. CDR3 size: 17 residues. CDR1 is LGHNA, CDR2 YSLEER, per germline. CDR3 coding DNA: TGCGCCAGCAGCCAAGATGTAGGAGGACAGGGGATTTTTGGCTACACCTTC. Protein product: CASSQDVGGQGIFGYTF.

This chain links TRBV12-3 or TRBV12-4 with TRBJ2-1; 8 bases align to TRBD1. V shed 2 bases and J 5 bases; nucleotides not matched to a gene: 5. CDR3 size: 15 residues. The chain's CDR3 is CASSLWDRSHNEQFF. Here the CDR3 DNA reads TGTGCCAGCAGTTTATGGGACAGGTCACACAATGAGCAGTTCTTC.

This clonotype occurred many times. This chain connects TRBV5-6 to TRBJ1-5; no reliable D call. V dropped 4 bases and J dropped 4 bases, with 6 bases sitting between them. Germline CDR1 reads SGHDT; CDR2 reads YYEEEE. The CDR3 totals 12 residues. CDR3 sequence (DNA): TGTGCCAGCAGCGAAGGGAATCAGCCCCAGCATTTT. It yields the protein CASSEGNQPQHF.

This clonotype was observed a few times. The chain couples TRBV24-1 to TRBJ2-1, with a weak D call TRBD1 (6 bases). Germline V gene sequence: CDR1 KGHDR, CDR2 SFDVKD. V lost 4 bases, J lost 1 base, and 16 bases lay in between. This CDR3 spans 17 amino acids. Written as DNA, the CDR3 is TGTGCCACCAGTGACCGGATGACAGGTCTTTCCTACAATGAGCAGTTCTTC. Amino acids: CATSDRMTGLSYNEQFF.

The sample holds a few counts of this clonotype. The chain links TRBV5-1 to TRBJ2-3, with 12 bases aligning to TRBD2. The CDR3 is 17 amino acids. The trim removed 1 base at V and 5 bases at J, leaving 8 bases unmatched. Germline V CDR1 and CDR2: SGHRS, YFSETQ. The CDR3 here is CASSLRRLAGELDTQYF. DNA of the CDR3: TGCGCCAGCAGCTTGCGAAGACTAGCGGGAGAACTAGATACGCAGTATTTT.

The chain's CDR3 is CASSLAPDGRYYGYTF. The CDR3 DNA follows: TGTGCCAGCAGTTTAGCCCCGGACGGACGATACTATGGCTACACCTTC. This chain connects TRBV28 to TRBJ1-2; D ambiguous. V was shortened by 2 bases and J by 3 bases, with 16 bases between the two germline ends. Germline-derived CDR1 and CDR2 are MDHEN and SYDVKM. This CDR3 has 16 amino acids.

This clonotype came up many times. The chain uses TRBV29-1 and TRBJ2-2; 8 bases match TRBD2. After removal of 5 bases from V and 7 bases from J, the junction contained 12 bases not matched to a gene. CDR3 length equals 15 residues. Germline CDR1 is SQVTM and CDR2 is ANQGSEA. In DNA, the CDR3 is TGCAGCGTTCTCTTCCCGGGACTAGGGTTCGGGGAGCTGTTTTTT. This codes for CSVLFPGLGFGELFF.

CDR3 loop: CASSQENSAGGQFF. Written as DNA, the CDR3 is TGTGCCAGCAGCCAAGAGAATAGCGCAGGAGGGCAGTTCTTC. The rearrangement uses TRBV14 and TRBJ2-1; a possible D gene is TRBD2 (5 bases). The CDR3 is 14 amino acids. V shed 0 bases and J shed 12 bases, with 15 bases lying between them. CDR1 and CDR2 (germline): SGHDN, FVKESK.

The chain carries TRBV11-2 and TRBJ1-1; TRBD1 agrees at 7 bases. This CDR3 comprises 16 residues. Germline lookup yields CDR1 SGHAT and CDR2 FQNNGV. V was clipped by 4 bases and J by 0 bases; unmatched bases: 8. The CDR3 protein is CASSSLQTGMNTEAFF. The CDR3 DNA is TGTGCCAGCAGCTCTCTCCAGACAGGGATGAACACTGAAGCTTTCTTT.

The chain is built from TRBV9 and TRBJ2-5, with TRBD2 matching 9 bases. Germline V gene data show CDR1 as SGDLS and CDR2 as YYNGEE. The CDR3 is made up of 16 amino acids. With 0 bases clipped from V and 3 bases from J, the junction kept 6 bases outside the gene matches. CDR3: CASSVAGGRAEETQYF. CDR3 bases: TGTGCCAGCAGCGTAGCTGGCGGGAGGGCCGAAGAGACCCAGTACTTC.

This clonotype was detected ten times or more. CDR3 amino acids: CASRDQGYYGYTF. CDR3 sequence (DNA): TGTGCCAGCAGGGATCAGGGGTACTATGGCTACACCTTC. The rearrangement uses TRBV12-3 or TRBV12-4 and TRBJ1-2; D perhaps matches TRBD1 (6 bases). The CDR3 loop spans 13 amino acids. The germline V and J ends were trimmed by 6 bases and 3 bases, with 11 bases remaining between them.

The chain joins TRBV7-2 to TRBJ2-2; D gene unclear. V lost 10 bases to trimming and J lost 1 base, with 16 bases between them. The V gene's germline CDR1 is SGHTA and CDR2 FQGNSA. This CDR3 spans 15 amino acids. The CDR3 region has the DNA TGTGCCACCAAGAAGGGTCCAAAGAACACCGGGGAGCTGTTTTTT. Amino acid sequence: CATKKGPKNTGELFF.

Remarks on this clonotype: A much larger clone differs by one base, so this may be a read error. DNA for the CDR3: TGTGCCAGCAGCTTAGCCTTAGGTCAGCCCCAGCTTTTT. Its protein is CASSLALGQPQLF. The chain carries TRBV7-9 and TRBJ1-5; no reliable D call. Per germline, CDR1 SEHNR and CDR2 FQNEAQ (reference sequence). The CDR3 has 13 amino acids.

This clonotype was seen a few times. The chain joins TRBV10-3 to TRBJ2-1; 9 bases are a match to TRBD2. Germline V gene data show CDR1 as ENHRY and CDR2 as SYGVKD. The CDR3 totals 18 residues. Unmatched junction bases numbered 10, after V lost 4 bases and J lost 0 bases. This CDR3 reads CAISAQLAGGSSYNEQFF. The CDR3 DNA reads as TGTGCCATCAGTGCCCAACTAGCGGGCGGGAGCTCCTACAATGAGCAGTTCTTC.

The V call is TRBV7-2, the J call TRBJ1-2; tentatively, D is TRBD1 (6 bases). The CDR3 contains 16 residues. V lost 1 base to trimming and J lost 2 bases, with 14 bases between them. CDR1 and CDR2 (germline): SGHTA, FQGNSA. DNA of the CDR3: TGTGCCAGCAGCTTAGTGGGGACAAATGCGAACTATGGCTACACCTTC. Protein sequence: CASSLVGTNANYGYTF.

This clonotype was counted ten times or more. Here the CDR3 DNA reads TGTGCCAGCAGTTTGGCTAGCGGGGGCTACGAGCAGTACTTC. Translation: CASSLASGGYEQYF. The rearrangement uses TRBV12-3 or TRBV12-4 and TRBJ2-7; 10 bases line up with TRBD2. This CDR3 is built from 14 residues. V gave up 3 bases and J gave up 3 bases; unmatched junction bases: 2.

This clonotype was seen a few times. The chain carries TRBV3-1 and TRBJ2-6, with 11 bases lining up with TRBD1. There are 17 residues in the CDR3. V trimming: 3 bases; J trimming: 0 bases; junction bases outside the gene matches: 1. CDR1 and CDR2 from the germline V gene are LGHDT and YNNKEL (reference sequence). The CDR3 reads CASSHGTGGSGANVLTF. The CDR3 coding sequence is TGTGCCAGCAGCCATGGGACAGGGGGCTCTGGGGCCAACGTCCTGACTTTC.

The chain couples TRBV28 to TRBJ1-6, with 7 bases fitting TRBD1. The CDR3 loop spans 14 amino acids. CDR1 and CDR2 (germline): MDHEN, SYDVKM. V shed 5 bases, J shed 9 bases, and the junction held 7 bases outside the gene matches. CDR3 nucleotide sequence: TGTGCCAGCAGTGGGGACAGTCTCTTTTCACCCCTCCACTTT. This codes for CASSGDSLFSPLHF.

The sample holds many counts of this clonotype. At one boundary the junction diverges from the germline segment, which might be a read error. The rearrangement joins TRBV7-9 to TRBJ2-1; D unresolved. The germline gives CDR1 SEHNR, CDR2 FQNEAQ (reference sequence). The CDR3 length is 12 residues. CDR3 nucleotides: TGTGCCAGCAGCTTAGACGGATATGAGCCGTTCTTC. Amino acids: CASSLDGYEPFF.